These T cell receptor beta chains were read from a single sample in a study of Ad26.COV2.S vaccination and SARS-CoV-2 variants. Clones were sequenced by immunoSEQ multiplex PCR, and TCRdb holds only the in-frame ones, with some missing. The profile covers hundreds of thousands of clones, with about 88% appearing a single time and over 2% taken by the ten largest. Here the sequenced sample was peripheral blood, taken in a trial of Ad26.COV2.S vaccine versus placebo. All receptors come from a person aged 18-60 years who received the Ad26.COV2.S COVID-19 vaccine or a placebo. The CDR3 runs from the conserved cysteine through the conserved F or W. The D gene is left open where the match is weak. Not all rows give a size; the values are once, few, many and, for expanded clones, a class.

abundance	v_gene	d_gene	j_gene	CDR3nt	CDR3aa
-	TRBV20-1	-	TRBJ2-3	TGCAGTGCTAGTCGAGGGGTCACAGATACGCAGTATTTT	CSASRGVTDTQYF
-	TRBV20-1	-	TRBJ2-5	TGCAGTGCTAGTATAGGTGAGACCCAGTACTTC	CSASIGETQYF
-	TRBV5-1	-	TRBJ1-5	TGCGCCAGCAGCTTGGCCAACGATCAGCCCCAGCATTTT	CASSLANDQPQHF
-	TRBV5-4	TRBD1	TRBJ1-4	TGTGCCAGCAGCCTGGGACAGCCTGAAAAACTGTTTTTT	CASSLGQPEKLFF
-	TRBV28	TRBD1	TRBJ1-2	TGTGCCAGCAGTTTACCTTACCCGACAGGGGATAATGGCTACACCTTC	CASSLPYPTGDNGYTF
-	TRBV18	TRBD1	TRBJ2-1	TGTGCCAGCTCACCTCTACAGGGGCCTTACAATGAGCAGTTCTTC	CASSPLQGPYNEQFF
-	TRBV2	TRBD1	TRBJ1-1	TGTGCCAGCATTAAGGACAGGGGAACTGAAGCTTTCTTT	CASIKDRGTEAFF
once	TRBV5-6	-	TRBJ2-1	TGTGCCAGCAGCTTTGTACTACAGATCAATGAGCAGTTCTTC	CASSFVLQINEQFF
-	TRBV7-8	-	TRBJ2-2	TGTGCCAGCAGTCTGTTCCCGGGTAGCCGGGAGCTGTTTTTT	CASSLFPGSRELFF
-	TRBV11-2	-	TRBJ2-3	TGTGCCAGCAGCCGGACTTCGGGGGCAGATACGCAGTATTTT	CASSRTSGADTQYF
-	TRBV7-2	TRBD2	TRBJ2-5	TGTGCCAGCAGCTTAGTTACCGGGGGGGAGACCCAGTACTTC	CASSLVTGGETQYF
-	TRBV5-1	-	TRBJ1-2	TGCGCCAGCAGCTTGGGAGAAATGTTCGGCTACACCTTC	CASSLGEMFGYTF
few	TRBV4-3	-	TRBJ1-5	TGCGCCAGCAGCCAAGATACCGCGTCAGGGGCTCAGCCCCAGCATTTT	CASSQDTASGAQPQHF
-	TRBV29-1	TRBD2	TRBJ2-1	TGCAGCGTCTGGCCGGGACTAGCTTACCGAAGGAATGAGCAGTTCTTC	CSVWPGLAYRRNEQFF
-	TRBV12-3/TRBV12-4	-	TRBJ2-5	TGTGCCAGCAGTTTGGTTCTTGGGGGGACCCAGTACTTC	CASSLVLGGTQYF
-	TRBV6-6	-	TRBJ1-1	TGTGCCAGCAGTTACTTGGGGACTGAAGCTTTCTTT	CASSYLGTEAFF
-	TRBV28	-	TRBJ2-2	TGTGCCAGTCAGGGGAACACCGGGGAGCTGTTTTTT	CASQGNTGELFF
-	TRBV7-9	-	TRBJ2-3	TGTGCCAGCAGCACGAACTTGGGAGATACGCAGTATTTT	CASSTNLGDTQYF
-	TRBV4-2	-	TRBJ1-5	TGTGCCAGCAGCCAAGAGAGTTACAGGGAAAGGGGTTATCAGCCCCAGCATTTT	CASSQESYRERGYQPQHF
-	TRBV18	-	TRBJ2-5	TGTGCCAGCTTGGACACTCAAGGTGGGAACCAAGAGACCCAGTACTTC	CASLDTQGGNQETQYF
-	TRBV9	-	TRBJ1-2	TGTGCCAGCAGCGCCCCCCCGGGGTGGGGGTTAGGTGGCTACACCTTC	CASSAPPGWGLGGYTF
-	TRBV11-2	-	TRBJ2-7	TGTGCCAGCAGGCCTCTCCCTAGTCGGGGGGCGCGTGAGCAGTACTTC	CASRPLPSRGAREQYF
-	TRBV5-1	-	TRBJ2-5	TGCGCCAGCAGCTTGGCCCCCGAACAAGAGACCCAGTACTTC	CASSLAPEQETQYF
-	TRBV5-5	-	TRBJ1-3	TGTGCCAGCAGCTTGGTAGGGCGGCTCCCGAGCTCTGGAAACACCATATATTTT	CASSLVGRLPSSGNTIYF
few	TRBV4-3	TRBD2	TRBJ2-3	TGCGCCAGCAGCCAAGACAAGCGGGAGTCCAGCACAGATACGCAGTATTTT	CASSQDKRESSTDTQYF
-	TRBV4-2	-	TRBJ2-7	TGTGCCAGCAGCCCGACGGCCCTAGGGGGGCCAGACGAGCAGTACTTC	CASSPTALGGPDEQYF
-	TRBV18	-	TRBJ2-1	TGTGCCAGCTCCCGGTCAGCGGACCTCTACAATGAGCAGTTCTTC	CASSRSADLYNEQFF
-	TRBV28	-	TRBJ1-3	TGTGCCAGCAGTTTTTGGGGGGAGGGGAGCCCCTCTGGAAACACCATATATTTT	CASSFWGEGSPSGNTIYF
-	TRBV25-1	TRBD2	TRBJ2-1	TGTGCCAGCAGTGATCTAGCGGTCGGTTATCCCTCTATTGAGCAGTTCTTC	CASSDLAVGYPSIEQFF
-	TRBV18	-	TRBJ2-7	TGTGCCAGCTCTCTAGGCCGGGGGTACTCCTACGAGCAGTACTTC	CASSLGRGYSYEQYF
-	TRBV18	-	TRBJ2-3	TGTGCCAGCTCACGGGCGGATACGCAGTATTTT	CASSRADTQYF
-	TRBV6-2/TRBV6-3	-	TRBJ2-1	TGTGCCAGCAGTTACTCGGACAGATCCGGGAATGAGCAGTTCTTC	CASSYSDRSGNEQFF
-	TRBV7-8	-	TRBJ1-5	TGTGCCAGCAGCTTAGTTTTGGAGGATCAGCCCCAGCATTTT	CASSLVLEDQPQHF
-	TRBV5-4	-	TRBJ1-3	TGTGCCAGCAGCCTGCGGGGGCGAGGTGGAAACACCATATATTTT	CASSLRGRGGNTIYF
-	TRBV11-2	-	TRBJ2-1	TGTGCCAGCAGCACCCTCCAGGGGTCAGGTGAGCAGTTCTTC	CASSTLQGSGEQFF
-	TRBV4-1	TRBD2	TRBJ2-5	TGCGCCAGCAGCCTGCTAGGGACTAGCCCAGAGACCCAGTACTTC	CASSLLGTSPETQYF
-	TRBV6-5	-	TRBJ1-2	TGTGCCAGCGCCCAAGGACCTAACTATGGCTACACCTTC	CASAQGPNYGYTF
-	TRBV24-1	TRBD2	TRBJ2-3	TGTGCCACCAGTGATGGGAAGCGGGGAATGACAGATACGCAGTATTTT	CATSDGKRGMTDTQYF
-	TRBV28	TRBD2	TRBJ2-3	TGTGCCAGCAGACTAGCGGGGGGGCCAGATACGCAGTATTTT	CASRLAGGPDTQYF
-	TRBV5-4	TRBD1	TRBJ2-1	TGTGCCAGCAGCCAAAGAGGGACAGGGAACGAGCAGTTCTTC	CASSQRGTGNEQFF
-	TRBV9	-	TRBJ2-3	TGTGCCAGCAGCGCTAGCGTAGATACGCAGTATTTT	CASSASVDTQYF
once	TRBV5-6	-	TRBJ1-5	TGTGCCAGCAGCTCAGGGGCAGGGGCCGAAAATCAGCCCCAGCATTTT	CASSSGAGAENQPQHF
-	TRBV2	-	TRBJ1-4	TGTGCCAGCATGGGGGGCGTCTATGAAAAACTGTTTTTT	CASMGGVYEKLFF
-	TRBV5-6	-	TRBJ1-1	TGTGCCAGCCTCCCCGGCGGGTGGCGAGGGACTGAAGCTTTCTTT	CASLPGGWRGTEAFF
-	TRBV4-3	-	TRBJ1-1	TGCGCCAGCAGCCCTGCTTACGTTGAGGACAGTCGGATTCTGAAAGCTTTCTTT	CASSPAYVEDSRILKAFF
-	TRBV7-2	TRBD1	TRBJ1-1	TGTGCCAGCAGCTACCGGGACAGGGTTTATACTGAAGCTTTCTTT	CASSYRDRVYTEAFF
-	TRBV10-3	-	TRBJ2-7	TGTGCCATCAGTCGGACAGAAGGGTACGAGCAGTACTTC	CAISRTEGYEQYF
-	TRBV6-2/TRBV6-3	TRBD1	TRBJ1-2	TGTGCCAGCAGTTACTCGCCCGGGACAGTTTATGGCTACACCTTC	CASSYSPGTVYGYTF
-	TRBV5-1	TRBD1	TRBJ2-1	TGCGCCAGCAGCCCCCTGACAGGGACCCCACCAGGGGAGCAGTTCTTC	CASSPLTGTPPGEQFF
-	TRBV5-4	-	TRBJ2-5	TGTGCCAGCAGCTTCGATGGGCGGAACCAAGAGACCCAGTACTTC	CASSFDGRNQETQYF
once	TRBV5-1	-	TRBJ1-1	TGCGCCAGCAGCTTGGTCTTTGGGGCCGATGAAGCTTTCTTT	CASSLVFGADEAFF
-	TRBV7-7	-	TRBJ1-4	TGTGCCAGCAGCCCCTCTCCCCCGGGGATAGGTGAAAAACTGTTTTTT	CASSPSPPGIGEKLFF
-	TRBV5-1	-	TRBJ2-5	TGCGCCAGCAGCCCAAGGGACCGACGGGCGGAGACCCAGTACTTC	CASSPRDRRAETQYF
-	TRBV7-2	-	TRBJ1-6	TGTGCCAGCAGCTCCCTAGGGGCCAATTCACCCCTCCACTTT	CASSSLGANSPLHF
-	TRBV24-1	TRBD2	TRBJ2-2	TGTGCCACCAGTGACCGGAGGACTAGCGGGAGATGGGGGGAGCTGTTTTTT	CATSDRRTSGRWGELFF
few	TRBV19	-	TRBJ1-3	TGTGCCAGTAGTATTTCAGGGGCTGGAAACACCATATATTTT	CASSISGAGNTIYF
-	TRBV19	TRBD1	TRBJ1-5	TGTGCCAGTAGTATCGACAGGGGGGGCAATCAGCCCCAGCATTTT	CASSIDRGGNQPQHF
-	TRBV4-3	-	TRBJ2-5	TGCGCCAGCAGCCAAGATACGGGAGAGGAGACCCAGTACTTC	CASSQDTGEETQYF
-	TRBV28	TRBD1	TRBJ1-6	TGTGCCAGCAGCGACATCACAGGGGAGGGGTCCCTCCACTTT	CASSDITGEGSLHF
-	TRBV11-3	TRBD2	TRBJ2-1	TGTGCCAGCAGCTTCCCTCGACTAGCGGCCGGCTACAATGAGCAGTTCTTC	CASSFPRLAAGYNEQFF